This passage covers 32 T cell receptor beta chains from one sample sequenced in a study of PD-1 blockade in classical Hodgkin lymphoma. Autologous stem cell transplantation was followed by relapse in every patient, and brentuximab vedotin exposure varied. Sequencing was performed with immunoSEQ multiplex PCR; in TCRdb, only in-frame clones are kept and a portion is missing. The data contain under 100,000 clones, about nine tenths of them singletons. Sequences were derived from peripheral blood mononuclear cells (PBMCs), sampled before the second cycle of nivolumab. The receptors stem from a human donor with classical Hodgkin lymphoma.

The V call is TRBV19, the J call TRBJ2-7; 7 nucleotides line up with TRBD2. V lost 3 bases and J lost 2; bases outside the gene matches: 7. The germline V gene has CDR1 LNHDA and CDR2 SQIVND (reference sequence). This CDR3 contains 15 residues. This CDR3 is CASSIPGGGTYEQYF. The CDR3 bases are TGTGCCAGTAGTATTCCGGGGGGAGGGACCTACGAGCAGTACTTC.

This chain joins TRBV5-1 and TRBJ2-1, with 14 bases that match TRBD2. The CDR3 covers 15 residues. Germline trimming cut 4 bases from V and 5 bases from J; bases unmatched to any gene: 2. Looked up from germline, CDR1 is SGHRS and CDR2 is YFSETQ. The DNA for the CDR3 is TGCGCCAGCAGCCGGACTAGCGGGAGGAACAATGAGCAGTTCTTC. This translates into CASSRTSGRNNEQFF.

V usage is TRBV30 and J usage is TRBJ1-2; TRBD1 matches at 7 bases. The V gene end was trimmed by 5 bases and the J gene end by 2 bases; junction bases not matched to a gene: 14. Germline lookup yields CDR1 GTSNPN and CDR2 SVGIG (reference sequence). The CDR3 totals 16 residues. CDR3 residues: CAWDPGLLTGNYGYTF. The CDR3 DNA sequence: TGTGCCTGGGACCCCGGTCTCCTGACAGGGAACTATGGCTACACCTTC.

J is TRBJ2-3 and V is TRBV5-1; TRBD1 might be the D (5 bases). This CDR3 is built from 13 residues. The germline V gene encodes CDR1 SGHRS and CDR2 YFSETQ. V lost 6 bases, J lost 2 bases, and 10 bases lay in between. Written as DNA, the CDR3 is TGCGCCAGCATGCAGGGTCACACAGATACGCAGTATTTT. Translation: CASMQGHTDTQYF.

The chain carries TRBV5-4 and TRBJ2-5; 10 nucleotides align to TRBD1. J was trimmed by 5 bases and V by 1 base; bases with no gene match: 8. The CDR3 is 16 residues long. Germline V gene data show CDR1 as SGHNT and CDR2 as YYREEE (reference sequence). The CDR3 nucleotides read TGTGCCAGCAGCTTGCGGACAGGGGGGACTGGTGAGACCCAGTACTTC. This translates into CASSLRTGGTGETQYF.

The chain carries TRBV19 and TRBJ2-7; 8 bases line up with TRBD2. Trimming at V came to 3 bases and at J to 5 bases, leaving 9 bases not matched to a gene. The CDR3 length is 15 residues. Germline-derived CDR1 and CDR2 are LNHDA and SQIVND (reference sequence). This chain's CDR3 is CASSIPGRGVHEQYF. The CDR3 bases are TGTGCCAGTAGTATCCCCGGGAGGGGTGTCCACGAGCAGTACTTC. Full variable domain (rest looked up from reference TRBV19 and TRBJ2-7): DGGITQSPKYLFRKEGQNVTLSCEQNLNHDAMYWYRQDPGQGLRLIYYSQIVNDFQKGDIAEGYSVSREKKESFPLTVTSAQKNPTAFYLCASSIPGRGVHEQYFGPGTRLTVT.

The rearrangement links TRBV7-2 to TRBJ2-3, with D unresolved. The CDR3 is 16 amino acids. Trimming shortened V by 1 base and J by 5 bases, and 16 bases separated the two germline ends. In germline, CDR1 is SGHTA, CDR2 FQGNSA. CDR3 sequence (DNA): TGTGCCAGCAGCTTAGTGTCTTACCCGCCGGGAGATACGCAGTATTTT. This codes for CASSLVSYPPGDTQYF.

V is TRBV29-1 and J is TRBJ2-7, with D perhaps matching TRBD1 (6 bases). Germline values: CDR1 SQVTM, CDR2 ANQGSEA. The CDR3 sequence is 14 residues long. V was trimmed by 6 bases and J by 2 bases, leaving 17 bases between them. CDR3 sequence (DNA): TGCAGCGTGGTTGGAAGACAGGAGCCCTACGAGCAGTACTTC. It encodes CSVVGRQEPYEQYF.

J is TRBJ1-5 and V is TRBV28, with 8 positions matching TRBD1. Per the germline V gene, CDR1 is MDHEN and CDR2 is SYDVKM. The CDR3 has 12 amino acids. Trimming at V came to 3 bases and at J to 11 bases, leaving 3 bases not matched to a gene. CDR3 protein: CASSFGTGAQHF. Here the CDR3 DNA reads TGTGCCAGCAGTTTCGGGACAGGCGCCCAGCATTTT.

CDR3 loop: CASSLLGRGQPDTQYF. CDR3 DNA: TGCGCCAGCAGCTTGTTAGGAAGGGGCCAACCAGATACGCAGTATTTT. The rearrangement uses TRBV5-1 and TRBJ2-3; TRBD1 might be the D (5 bases). Germline V gene sequence: CDR1 SGHRS, CDR2 YFSETQ. The CDR3 length is 16 residues. V gave up 1 base and J gave up 4 bases, with 16 bases separating them.

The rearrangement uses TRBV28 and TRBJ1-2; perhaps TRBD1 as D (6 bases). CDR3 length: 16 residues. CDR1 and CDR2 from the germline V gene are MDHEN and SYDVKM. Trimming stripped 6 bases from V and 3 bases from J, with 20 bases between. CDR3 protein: CASRIGGGQSYYGYTF. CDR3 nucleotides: TGTGCCAGCAGGATTGGTGGAGGACAGTCCTACTATGGCTACACCTTC.

The chain's CDR3 is CASRPGLSAYEQYF. The CDR3 nucleotides are TGTGCCAGCAGACCGGGACTGAGTGCCTACGAGCAGTACTTC. The rearrangement joins TRBV2 to TRBJ2-7, with D perhaps TRBD2 (6 bases). Between the trimmed V and J ends, which lost 6 bases and 2 bases, there was a span of 14 bases. CDR3 length equals 14 residues. From germline, CDR1 is SNHLY and CDR2 FYNNEI.

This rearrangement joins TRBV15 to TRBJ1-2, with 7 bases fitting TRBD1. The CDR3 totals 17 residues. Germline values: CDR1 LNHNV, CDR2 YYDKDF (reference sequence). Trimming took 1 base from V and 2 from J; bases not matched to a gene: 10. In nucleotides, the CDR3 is TGTGCCACCAGCAGAGGTCGGTTAGGGGGCCGAAACTATGGCTACACCTTC. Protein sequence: CATSRGRLGGRNYGYTF.

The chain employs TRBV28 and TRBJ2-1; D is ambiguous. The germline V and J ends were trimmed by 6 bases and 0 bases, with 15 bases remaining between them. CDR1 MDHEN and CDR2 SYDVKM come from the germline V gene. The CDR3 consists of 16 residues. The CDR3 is CASRPSGFYSYNEQFF. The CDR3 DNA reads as TGTGCCAGCAGACCCTCCGGGTTCTACTCCTACAATGAGCAGTTCTTC.

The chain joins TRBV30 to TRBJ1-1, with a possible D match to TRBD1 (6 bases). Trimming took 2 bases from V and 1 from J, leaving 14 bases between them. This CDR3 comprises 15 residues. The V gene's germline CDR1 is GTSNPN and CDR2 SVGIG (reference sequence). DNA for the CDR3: TGTGCCTGGAGTACCCCTGTGACAGGGAACACTGAAGCTTTCTTT. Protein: CAWSTPVTGNTEAFF.

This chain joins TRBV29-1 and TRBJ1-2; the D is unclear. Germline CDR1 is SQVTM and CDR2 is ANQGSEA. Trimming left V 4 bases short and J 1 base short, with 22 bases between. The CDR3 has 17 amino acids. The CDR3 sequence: CSVVSTQAVALNYGYTF. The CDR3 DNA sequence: TGCAGCGTTGTATCGACCCAGGCCGTAGCCCTTAACTATGGCTACACCTTC.

CDR3 residues: CASSVDGGGRARGEQFF. The DNA for the CDR3 is TGTGCCAGCAGCGTAGATGGTGGCGGGAGGGCTCGTGGTGAGCAGTTCTTC. This chain connects TRBV9 to TRBJ2-1; the match to TRBD2 covers 9 bases. CDR3 length equals 17 residues. Germline assignment: CDR1 SGDLS and CDR2 YYNGEE. V shed 0 bases, J shed 9 bases, and the junction held 13 bases outside the gene matches.

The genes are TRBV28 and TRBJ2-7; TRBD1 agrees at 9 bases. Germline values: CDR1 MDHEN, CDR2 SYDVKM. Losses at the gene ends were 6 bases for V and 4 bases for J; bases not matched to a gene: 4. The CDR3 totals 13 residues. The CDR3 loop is CASSGQGIYEQYF. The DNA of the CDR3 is TGTGCCAGCAGCGGACAGGGGATTTACGAGCAGTACTTC.

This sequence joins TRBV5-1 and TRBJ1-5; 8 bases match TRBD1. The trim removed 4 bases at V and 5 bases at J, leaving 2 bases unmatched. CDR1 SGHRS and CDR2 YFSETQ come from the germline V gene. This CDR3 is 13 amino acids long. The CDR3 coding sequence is TGCGCCAGCAGCACGGGACAGGATCAGCCCCAGCATTTT. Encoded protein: CASSTGQDQPQHF.

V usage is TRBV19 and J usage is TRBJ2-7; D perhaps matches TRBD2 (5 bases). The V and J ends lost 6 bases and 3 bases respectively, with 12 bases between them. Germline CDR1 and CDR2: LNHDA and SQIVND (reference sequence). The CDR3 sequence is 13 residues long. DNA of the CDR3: TGTGCCAGTAGCCCCGGGATCTACTACGAGCAGTACTTC. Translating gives CASSPGIYYEQYF.

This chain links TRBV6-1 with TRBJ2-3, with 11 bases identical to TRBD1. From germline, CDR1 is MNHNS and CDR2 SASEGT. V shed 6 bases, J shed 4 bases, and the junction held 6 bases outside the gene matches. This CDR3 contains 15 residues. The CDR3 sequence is CASSDRDRGADTQYF. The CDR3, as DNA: TGTGCCAGCAGCGACCGGGACAGGGGGGCAGATACGCAGTATTTT.

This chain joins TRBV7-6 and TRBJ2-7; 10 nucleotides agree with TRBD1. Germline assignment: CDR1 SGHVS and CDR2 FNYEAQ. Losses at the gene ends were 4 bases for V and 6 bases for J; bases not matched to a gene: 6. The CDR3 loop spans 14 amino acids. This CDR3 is CASSSGQGLIEQYF. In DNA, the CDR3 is TGTGCCAGCAGCTCGGGACAGGGGTTAATCGAGCAGTACTTC.

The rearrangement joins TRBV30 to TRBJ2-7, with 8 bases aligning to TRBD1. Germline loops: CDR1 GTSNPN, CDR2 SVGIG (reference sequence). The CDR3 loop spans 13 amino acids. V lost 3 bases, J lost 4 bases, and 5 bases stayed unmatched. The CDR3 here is CAWSGTGLYEQYF. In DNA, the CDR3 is TGTGCCTGGAGCGGGACAGGTTTATACGAGCAGTACTTC.

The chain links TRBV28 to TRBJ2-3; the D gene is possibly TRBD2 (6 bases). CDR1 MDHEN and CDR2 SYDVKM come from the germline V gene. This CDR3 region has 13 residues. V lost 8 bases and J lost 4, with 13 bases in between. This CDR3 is CASSGDLADTQYF. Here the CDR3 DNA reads TGTGCCAGCTCGGGGGACCTTGCAGATACGCAGTATTTT.

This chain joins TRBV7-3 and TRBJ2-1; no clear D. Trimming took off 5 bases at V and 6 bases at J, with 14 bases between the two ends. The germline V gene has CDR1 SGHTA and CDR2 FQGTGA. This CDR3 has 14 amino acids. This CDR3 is CASSPTAAFNEQFF. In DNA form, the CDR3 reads TGTGCCAGCAGCCCCACCGCCGCTTTCAATGAGCAGTTCTTC.

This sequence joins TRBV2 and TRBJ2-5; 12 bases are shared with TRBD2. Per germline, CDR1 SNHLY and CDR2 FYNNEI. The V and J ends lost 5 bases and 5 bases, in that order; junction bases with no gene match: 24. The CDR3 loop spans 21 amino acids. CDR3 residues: CASSSTQTSGSEGLMWETQYF. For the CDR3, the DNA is TGTGCCAGCAGTTCCACCCAGACTAGCGGGAGTGAGGGCCTAATGTGGGAGACCCAGTACTTC. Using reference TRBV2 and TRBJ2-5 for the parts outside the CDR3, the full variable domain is EPEVTQTPSHQVTQMGQEVILRCVPISNHLYFYWYRQILGQKVEFLVSFYNNEISEKSEIFDDQFSVERPDGSNFTLKIRSTKLEDSAMYFCASSSTQTSGSEGLMWETQYFGPGTRLLVL.

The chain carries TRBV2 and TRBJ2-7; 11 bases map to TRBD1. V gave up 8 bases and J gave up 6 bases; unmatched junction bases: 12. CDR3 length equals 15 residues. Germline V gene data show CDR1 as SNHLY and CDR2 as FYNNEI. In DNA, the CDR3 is TGTGCCAGCTCATGGACAGGGGGCGCTGGAGGCGAGCAGTACTTC. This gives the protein CASSWTGGAGGEQYF.

The CDR3 nucleotides are TGTGCCAGCAGCTTAAGCGCTGAAGCTTTCTTT. Protein product: CASSLSAEAFF. This chain uses TRBV11-2 with TRBJ1-1; D remains unclear. With 2 bases removed from V and 6 bases from J, the gap between germline ends came to 4 bases. The CDR3 is made up of 11 amino acids. CDR1 and CDR2 from the germline V gene are SGHAT and FQNNGV.

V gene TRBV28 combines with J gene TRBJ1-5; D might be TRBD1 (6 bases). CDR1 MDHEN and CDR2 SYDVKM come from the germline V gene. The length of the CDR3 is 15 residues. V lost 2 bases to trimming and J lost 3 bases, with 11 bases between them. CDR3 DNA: TGTGCCAGCAGTTTAGGAGACAGGACCAATCAGCCCCAGCATTTT. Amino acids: CASSLGDRTNQPQHF.

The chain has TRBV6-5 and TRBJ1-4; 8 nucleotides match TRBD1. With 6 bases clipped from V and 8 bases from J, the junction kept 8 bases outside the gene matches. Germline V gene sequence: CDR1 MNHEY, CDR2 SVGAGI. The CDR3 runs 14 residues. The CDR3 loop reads CASSPTGGWEKLFF. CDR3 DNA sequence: TGTGCCAGCAGCCCTACAGGGGGTTGGGAAAAACTGTTTTTT.

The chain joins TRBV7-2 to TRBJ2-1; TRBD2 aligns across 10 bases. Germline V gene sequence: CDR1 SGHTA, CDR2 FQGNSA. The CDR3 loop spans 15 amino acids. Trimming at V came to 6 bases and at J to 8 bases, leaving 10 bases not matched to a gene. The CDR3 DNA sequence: TGTGCCAGCAGACCAGCGGGAGGGGGTTTCGATGAGCAGTTCTTC. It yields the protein CASRPAGGGFDEQFF.

The CDR3 DNA sequence: TGTGCCAGCAGTTTATCGGGACTTATCTACGAGCAGTACTTC. Translation: CASSLSGLIYEQYF. This sequence joins TRBV27 and TRBJ2-7, with D possibly matching TRBD2 (6 bases). The CDR3 is 14 residues long. Trimming stripped 0 bases from V and 3 bases from J, with 9 bases between. Germline lookup yields CDR1 MNHEY and CDR2 SMNVEV (reference sequence).